A selection of T cell receptor beta chains follows, all from one sample in a study of post-analysis software for immune sequencing data. TCRdb passed the PCR reads through MiXCR, listing each CDR3 protein once. The repertoire includes roughly 200,000 distinct CDR3 sequences, about 30% of them detected once, and approximately 3% sits in the top ten. Sequenced sample: blood. The receptors stem from a girl aged 2-17 years with multiple sclerosis. The CDR3 runs from the conserved cysteine through the conserved F or W. D genes are given only for firm matches. Clone size is stated in some rows and not others, as once, few, many or a class when expanded.

V gene	clone size	J gene	D gene	CDR3 protein	CDR3 DNA
TRBV7-2	NA	TRBJ2-7	TRBD2	CASSHQFRTSGRDEQYF	TGTGCCAGCAGCCACCAGTTTAGGACTAGCGGGAGGGACGAGCAGTACTTC
TRBV6-5	many	TRBJ1-2	NA	CASSYGGVVGYTF	TGTGCCAGCAGTTACGGAGGGGTGGTGGGCTACACCTTC
TRBV7-2	NA	TRBJ1-4	TRBD1	CASSYGQGNLKLFF	TGTGCCAGCAGCTACGGACAGGGGAACTTAAAACTGTTTTTT
TRBV5-1	NA	TRBJ1-1	TRBD1	CASTMAGTDTEAFF	TGCGCCAGCACCATGGCCGGGACAGACACTGAAGCTTTCTTT
TRBV12-3/TRBV12-4	few	TRBJ1-1	NA	CASTEGNTEAFF	TGTGCCAGCACCGAGGGGAACACTGAAGCTTTCTTT
TRBV28	NA	TRBJ2-5	NA	CASSFWETQYF	TGTGCCAGCAGTTTTTGGGAGACCCAGTACTTC
TRBV30	NA	TRBJ1-2	NA	CAWNNGQGGSYGYTF	TGTGCCTGGAACAACGGTCAGGGAGGTAGCTATGGCTACACCTTC
TRBV7-3	many	TRBJ2-6	NA	CASSFSGGTGANVLTF	TGTGCCAGCAGTTTCTCCGGGGGAACCGGGGCCAACGTCCTGACTTTC
TRBV29-1	many	TRBJ2-6	NA	CSFNSGANVLTF	TGCAGCTTTAACTCTGGGGCCAACGTCCTGACTTTC
TRBV4-2	NA	TRBJ2-5	NA	CASSQDRTAQYQETQYF	TGTGCCAGCAGCCAAGACAGGACTGCACAATACCAAGAGACCCAGTACTTC
TRBV7-9	many	TRBJ2-7	NA	CASSLAGTHEQYF	TGTGCCAGCAGCTTAGCCGGGACGCACGAGCAGTACTTC
TRBV7-8	many	TRBJ2-7	NA	CASSLTYEQYF	TGTGCCAGCAGCTTAACCTACGAGCAGTACTTC
TRBV29-1	many	TRBJ1-5	TRBD1	CSVQQGFNQPQHF	TGCAGCGTTCAACAGGGGTTCAATCAGCCCCAGCATTTT
TRBV9	few	TRBJ1-1	NA	CASSVGGNMNTEAFF	TGTGCCAGCAGCGTAGGCGGCAACATGAACACTGAAGCTTTCTTT
TRBV20-1	few	TRBJ1-1	NA	CSARPLTTGLVAFF	TGCAGTGCTAGGCCATTGACGACGGGGCTCGTAGCTTTCTTT
TRBV27	medium-sized	TRBJ2-7	TRBD1	CASSPGTAYEQYF	TGTGCCAGCAGTCCCGGGACAGCCTACGAGCAGTACTTC
TRBV14	many	TRBJ1-2	NA	CASSHKGGNGYTF	TGTGCCAGCAGCCATAAAGGGGGTAATGGCTACACCTTC
TRBV28	few	TRBJ2-3	NA	CASSDPISGTDTQYF	TGTGCCAGCAGCGACCCTATCTCAGGCACAGATACGCAGTATTTT
TRBV12-3/TRBV12-4	many	TRBJ1-5	NA	CASSLAGQSNQPQHF	TGTGCCAGCAGTTTAGCAGGGCAGAGCAATCAGCCCCAGCATTTT
TRBV20-1	few	TRBJ2-1	NA	CSAAASIEQFF	TGCAGTGCTGCGGCTAGCATTGAGCAGTTCTTC
TRBV4-1	NA	TRBJ1-4	NA	CASSREPGRSNEKLFF	TGCGCCAGCAGCCGGGAACCGGGACGGAGCAATGAAAAACTGTTTTTT
TRBV7-9	few	TRBJ2-5	TRBD2	CASSFSRLAGDQETQYF	TGTGCCAGCAGCTTCTCCCGACTAGCGGGGGATCAAGAGACCCAGTACTTC